The 30 T cell receptor beta chains below all came from one sample that was sequenced in a study of blood T cell repertoires in COVID-19. Assay used: immunoSEQ multiplex PCR; TCRdb lists only in-frame clones, some missing. Seen here are roughly 300,000 clones, 70% to 90% observed once, and the top ten hold 8% to 13%. The specimen sequenced was PBMCs or T cells enriched from blood (not recorded which). Receptors were obtained from a woman between 18 and 29 years old who had recovered from COVID-19.

The chain employs TRBV21-1 and TRBJ2-3; the DNA was not compared with TRBD2, the D call given in the table. TRBV21-1 is reported as a pseudogene. CDR3 length: 16 amino acids. The CDR3 region has the DNA TGTGCCAGCAGCACGGGAAGTTCGGGAAAAGCAGATACGCAGTATTTT. Its protein is CASSTGSSGKADTQYF.

The V and J genes are TRBV28 and TRBJ1-2, with TRBD1 identical over 7 bases. The length of the CDR3 is 17 residues. V gave up 6 bases and J gave up 4 bases; unmatched junction bases: 17. In germline, CDR1 is MDHEN, CDR2 SYDVKM. CDR3 in amino acids: CASRSQGGLFQFYGYTF. CDR3 in DNA: TGTGCCAGCAGGAGCCAGGGGGGCCTGTTTCAGTTCTATGGCTACACCTTC.

J is TRBJ2-1 and V is TRBV7-7; TRBD2 aligns across 12 bases. Unmatched junction bases numbered 7, after V lost 4 bases and J lost 9 bases. This CDR3 is built from 15 residues. Germline V lookup: CDR1 SSHAT, CDR2 FNYEAQ (reference sequence). CDR3 in DNA: TGTGCCAGCAGCTCCCTGACTAGCGGGAGTAGTGAGCAGTTCTTC. As protein: CASSSLTSGSSEQFF.

The chain recombines TRBV6-7 with TRBJ1-1; 8 nucleotides agree with TRBD1. TRBV6-7 is flagged as an ORF with uncertain function. The CDR3 is 14 amino acids. The V and J ends lost 3 bases and 7 bases, in that order; junction bases with no gene match: 7. CDR3 residues: CASSYLFGQGEAFF. In nucleotides, the CDR3 is TGTGCCAGCAGTTATCTCTTCGGACAGGGTGAAGCTTTCTTT.

This clone was recorded only once. The rearrangement links TRBV5-1 to TRBJ2-5; no clear D gene. The V gene's germline CDR1 is SGHRS and CDR2 YFSETQ. This CDR3 contains 12 residues. V dropped 5 bases and J dropped 2 bases, with 7 bases sitting between them. CDR3 amino acids: CASRMLQETQYF. Here the CDR3 DNA reads TGCGCCAGCAGGATGCTACAAGAGACCCAGTACTTC.

The chain has TRBV5-1 and TRBJ2-1; TRBD2 might be the D (5 bases). V lost 4 bases and J lost 1, with 12 bases in between. The CDR3 runs to 15 residues. The germline CDR1 and CDR2 sequences are SGHRS and YFSETQ. The chain's CDR3 is CASSPGPGSYNEQFF. Here the CDR3 DNA reads TGCGCCAGCAGCCCTGGTCCGGGGTCCTACAATGAGCAGTTCTTC.

The rearrangement uses TRBV9 and TRBJ1-5; unclear D gene. This CDR3 spans 15 amino acids. Germline V gene data show CDR1 as SGDLS and CDR2 as YYNGEE. V lost 4 bases, J lost 2 bases, and 13 bases lay in between. The CDR3 coding sequence is TGTGCCAGCAGCCCATCGGGGTGGGGCAATCAGCCCCAGCATTTT. It codes for CASSPSGWGNQPQHF.

The genes are TRBV5-1 and TRBJ1-1, with D possibly TRBD1 on 5 matching bases. This CDR3 spans 17 amino acids. V gave up 3 bases and J gave up 4 bases, with 22 bases separating them. The germline CDR1 and CDR2 sequences are SGHRS and YFSETQ. This CDR3 is CASSSTPVSQGITEAFF. In DNA form, the CDR3 reads TGCGCCAGCAGCTCGACCCCGGTAAGCCAGGGCATCACTGAAGCTTTCTTT. Supplemented by reference TRBV5-1 and TRBJ1-1, the full variable domain reads KAGVTQTPRYLIKTRGQQVTLSCSPISGHRSVSWYQQTPGQGLQFLFEYFSETQRNKGNFPGRFSGRQFSNSRSEMNVSTLELGDSALYLCASSSTPVSQGITEAFFGQGTRLTVV.

The chain recombines TRBV10-2 with TRBJ1-2; possibly TRBD1 for D (5 bases). Germline CDR1 is WSHSY and CDR2 is SAAADI. This CDR3 has 13 amino acids. Trimming cost V 3 bases and J 6 bases, with 11 bases left between them. DNA for the CDR3: TGCGCCAGCAGTGACCGGGGGGAGAATGGCTACACCTTC. Encoded protein: CASSDRGENGYTF.

The chain recombines TRBV5-1 with TRBJ1-2; D gene unclear. The V gene's germline CDR1 is SGHRS and CDR2 YFSETQ. V lost 2 bases, J lost 4 bases, and 12 bases lay in between. The CDR3 sequence is 14 residues long. CDR3 in amino acids: CASSLGEGGYGYTF. CDR3 nucleotides: TGCGCCAGCAGCTTAGGTGAGGGAGGCTATGGCTACACCTTC.

With regard to this clone: Other DNA sequences of this sample code for an identical CDR3. V is TRBV6-5 and J is TRBJ1-1, with no clear D. Germline CDR1 and CDR2: MNHEY and SVGAGI. Trimming took off 2 bases at V and 1 base at J, with 5 bases between the two ends. The CDR3 extends over 13 amino acids. The CDR3 DNA sequence: TGTGCCAGCAGTTACAGGAGGAACACTGAAGCTTTCTTT. Protein product: CASSYRRNTEAFF.

The chain links TRBV2 to TRBJ2-7, with a tentative D call TRBD1 (5 bases). The CDR3 contains 13 residues. CDR1 and CDR2 (germline): SNHLY, FYNNEI. Trimming shortened V by 3 bases and J by 5 bases, and 11 bases separated the two germline ends. The CDR3 coding sequence is TGTGCCAGCAGTGACCCTCTAGGGGACGAGCAGTACTTC. Protein sequence: CASSDPLGDEQYF.

The V call is TRBV19, the J call TRBJ2-1, with D perhaps matching TRBD2 (6 bases). V was cut by 11 bases and J by 3 bases, with 20 bases left in between. The CDR3 length is 15 residues. Germline values: CDR1 LNHDA, CDR2 SQIVND (reference sequence). This CDR3 reads CAVSGYLGSYNEQFF. CDR3 coding DNA: TGTGCCGTGAGCGGGTACCTGGGGAGCTACAATGAGCAGTTCTTC.

The chain has TRBV10-1 and TRBJ2-2; D is perhaps TRBD2 (6 bases). Germline loops: CDR1 WNHNN, CDR2 SYGVQD (reference sequence). Deletions cut 11 bases from V and 4 bases from J, with 14 bases between. The CDR3 is 13 amino acids. This CDR3 is CACSPGVTGELFF. The CDR3 nucleotides are TGCGCCTGTTCCCCGGGGGTCACCGGGGAGCTGTTTTTT.

This chain uses TRBV29-1 with TRBJ2-1; D might be TRBD2 (5 bases). With 3 bases removed from V and 5 bases from J, the gap between germline ends came to 8 bases. Germline CDR1 reads SQVTM; CDR2 reads ANQGSEA. The CDR3 loop spans 12 amino acids. CDR3 in DNA: TGCAGCGTTGATGGGAGAAACAATGAGCAGTTCTTC. Its translation: CSVDGRNNEQFF.

Note on this clone: Other DNA sequences in the sample encode the same CDR3. CDR3 sequence: CASSPGQGYGYTF. CDR3 sequence (DNA): TGTGCCAGCTCTCCCGGACAGGGCTATGGCTACACCTTC. The V and J genes are TRBV18 and TRBJ1-2, with 8 positions matching TRBD1. V was clipped by 6 bases and J by 4 bases; unmatched bases: 4. The CDR3 totals 13 residues. Germline CDR1 is KGHSH and CDR2 is LQKENI.

The chain links TRBV3-1 (or the pseudogene TRBV3-2) to TRBJ2-1; D call uncertain. The CDR3 totals 16 residues. Trimming removed 1 base at V and 0 bases at J, with 10 bases between. In germline, CDR1 is LGHDT, CDR2 YNNKEL (reference sequence). The CDR3, as DNA: TGTGCCAGCAGCCAAGGACTCTTAAGCTCCTACAATGAGCAGTTCTTC. It is translated as CASSQGLLSSYNEQFF.

This chain connects TRBV5-1 to TRBJ1-6; D not certain. Germline V gene data show CDR1 as SGHRS and CDR2 as YFSETQ. The CDR3 runs 12 residues. V was pared by 0 bases and J by 13 bases, with 8 bases between. The CDR3 sequence is CASSLAGWPLHF. In nucleotides, the CDR3 is TGCGCCAGCAGCTTGGCAGGTTGGCCCCTCCACTTT.

V usage is TRBV6-2 or TRBV6-3 and J usage is TRBJ1-6; possible D gene TRBD1, 5 bases. The V end was cut by 4 bases, the J end by 10 bases, with 11 bases between. The CDR3 consists of 13 residues. Looked up from germline, CDR1 is MNHEY and CDR2 is SVGEGT. CDR3 sequence reads: CASSWGHGSPLHF. The DNA for the CDR3 is TGTGCCAGCAGTTGGGGCCACGGATCACCCCTCCACTTT.

The genes are TRBV6-5 and TRBJ2-2; TRBD2 aligns across 11 bases. Losses at the gene ends were 9 bases for V and 7 bases for J; bases not matched to a gene: 10. The germline gives CDR1 MNHEY, CDR2 SVGAGI. This CDR3 has 15 amino acids. The CDR3 region is CASALAGGKGGELFF. The DNA for the CDR3 is TGTGCCAGTGCATTAGCGGGAGGGAAGGGCGGGGAGCTGTTTTTT.

The chain uses TRBV7-2 and TRBJ1-2; 9 bases map to TRBD1. The CDR3 is made up of 17 amino acids. The J segment lost 3 bases and the V segment lost 2 bases, leaving 10 bases of the junction unmatched. Germline V CDR1 and CDR2: SGHTA, FQGNSA. The CDR3 protein is CASSLPGQGALDYGYTF. CDR3 DNA: TGTGCCAGCAGCTTACCGGGACAGGGTGCTCTTGACTATGGCTACACCTTC. The full variable domain, with the rest looked up from reference TRBV7-2 and TRBJ1-2, is GAGVSQSPSNKVTEKGKDVELRCDPISGHTALYWYRQSLGQGLEFLIYFQGNSAPDKSGLPSDRFSAERTGGSVSTLTIQRTQQEDSAVYLCASSLPGQGALDYGYTFGSGTRLTVV.

The genes are TRBV9 and TRBJ2-2, with TRBD2 identical over 10 bases. CDR3 length: 18 residues. Looked up from germline, CDR1 is SGDLS and CDR2 is YYNGEE. V shed 5 bases, J shed 1 base, and the junction held 11 bases outside the gene matches. This CDR3 reads CASSNPGAGGVNTGELFF. The CDR3 region has the DNA TGTGCCAGCAGTAATCCTGGAGCGGGAGGGGTGAACACCGGGGAGCTGTTTTTT.

The chain employs TRBV7-9 and TRBJ1-4, with D possibly matching TRBD1 (6 bases). CDR1 and CDR2 from the germline V gene are SEHNR and FQNEAQ (reference sequence). V lost 1 base and J 4 bases, leaving 13 bases between the germline ends. The CDR3 runs to 16 residues. The CDR3 DNA reads as TGTGCCAGCAGCTTAGGGCCGACAGGCTATAATGAAAAACTGTTTTTT. Protein: CASSLGPTGYNEKLFF. The variable domain in full, completed from reference TRBV7-9 and TRBJ1-4, reads DTGVSQNPRHKITKRGQNVTFRCDPISEHNRLYWYRQTLGQGPEFLTYFQNEAQLEKSRLLSDRFSAERPKGSFSTLEIQRTEQGDSAMYLCASSLGPTGYNEKLFFGSGTQLSVL.

V gene TRBV7-6 combines with J gene TRBJ2-7; maybe TRBD2 (6 bases). Trimming left V 5 bases short and J 4 bases short, with 12 bases between. Per germline, CDR1 SGHVS and CDR2 FNYEAQ. CDR3 length equals 13 residues. The CDR3 is CASSPSRGYEQYF. The CDR3 DNA reads TGTGCCAGCAGCCCATCCCGGGGGTACGAGCAGTACTTC.

This chain uses TRBV19 with TRBJ2-5; 9 bases line up with TRBD1. The germline CDR1 and CDR2 sequences are LNHDA and SQIVND (reference sequence). The trim removed 5 bases at V and 4 bases at J, leaving 2 bases unmatched. The CDR3 extends over 13 amino acids. The CDR3 sequence is CASSGQGRETQYF. The CDR3 DNA is TGTGCCAGTAGTGGACAGGGGCGAGAGACCCAGTACTTC.

On this clone: Distinct nucleotide sequences in the sample also encode this CDR3. The chain has TRBV28 and TRBJ2-7; D possibly corresponds to TRBD2 (5 bases). The CDR3 loop spans 12 amino acids. Deletions cut 6 bases from V and 4 bases from J, with 10 bases between. Germline values: CDR1 MDHEN, CDR2 SYDVKM. CDR3 amino acids: CASRVGGYEQYF. As DNA, the CDR3 is TGTGCCAGCAGGGTAGGAGGTTACGAGCAGTACTTC.

The chain employs TRBV12-3 or TRBV12-4 and TRBJ1-2, with 9 bases fitting TRBD1. With 8 bases clipped from V and 5 bases from J, the junction kept 6 bases outside the gene matches. The CDR3 has 13 amino acids. The CDR3 DNA is TGTGCCAGCTACCTCGGGACAGGGTATGGCTACACCTTC. As protein: CASYLGTGYGYTF.

In this sample, this clone turned up many times. The genes are TRBV6-1 and TRBJ2-7; possibly TRBD1 for D (6 bases). The germline gives CDR1 MNHNS, CDR2 SASEGT. CDR3 size: 18 residues. The V gene lost 2 bases and the J gene lost 0 bases, with 20 bases spanning the gap. The CDR3 DNA reads as TGTGCCAGCAGTGAAAAGGGGCTCGGTGGGACAATCTCCTACGAGCAGTACTTC. It is translated as CASSEKGLGGTISYEQYF.

This clone showed up many times. The rearrangement uses TRBV27 and TRBJ1-5, with D possibly being TRBD1 (5 bases). This CDR3 contains 13 residues. CDR1 and CDR2 (germline): MNHEY, SMNVEV (reference sequence). Trimming removed 6 bases from V and 2 bases from J, with 8 bases in between. The CDR3 region is CASRLTGNQPQHF. CDR3 sequence (DNA): TGTGCCAGCAGGTTGACAGGCAATCAGCCCCAGCATTTT.

The gene calls are TRBV30 and TRBJ1-4; TRBD1 agrees at 7 bases. CDR3 length equals 14 residues. CDR1 and CDR2 from the germline V gene are GTSNPN and SVGIG (reference sequence). Trimming removed 4 bases from V and 8 bases from J; junction bases left unmatched: 10. The CDR3 bases are TGTGCCTGGAACCGACAGGGTTGGACGGAAAAACTGTTTTTT. It specifies CAWNRQGWTEKLFF.